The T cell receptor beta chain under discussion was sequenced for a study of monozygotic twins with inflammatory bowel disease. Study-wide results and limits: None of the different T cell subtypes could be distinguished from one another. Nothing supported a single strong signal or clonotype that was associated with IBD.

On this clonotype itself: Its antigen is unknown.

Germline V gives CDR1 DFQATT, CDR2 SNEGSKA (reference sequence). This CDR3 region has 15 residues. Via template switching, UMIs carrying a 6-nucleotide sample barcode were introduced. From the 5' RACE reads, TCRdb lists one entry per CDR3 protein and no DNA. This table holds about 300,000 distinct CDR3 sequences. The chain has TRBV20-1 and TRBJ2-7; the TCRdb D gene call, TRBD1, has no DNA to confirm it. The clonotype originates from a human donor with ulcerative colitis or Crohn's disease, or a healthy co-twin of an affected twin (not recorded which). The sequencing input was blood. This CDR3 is CSAGTDTGASYEQYF.